Presented here are 18 T cell receptor beta chains from one specimen sequenced in a study of CD8 T cells in ankylosing spondylitis. Study-level results: In ankylosing spondylitis blood, a motif of seven to nine highly homologous TCR beta variants appeared characteristic.

TCRdb reprocessed the 5' RACE reads via MiXCR and lists one record per CDR3 protein. The table has 470,000 or so distinct CDR3 sequences, about 24% seen once. These receptors' targets are unknown. Sequencing was carried out using blood, either unsorted or a sorted T cell fraction (not recorded which). Source of these receptors: a male donor with ankylosing spondylitis.

This clonotype was recorded a few times. The rearrangement links TRBV20-1 to TRBJ2-5; 7 bases match TRBD1. The V gene's germline CDR1 is DFQATT and CDR2 SNEGSKA (reference sequence). The J segment lost 1 base and the V segment lost 6 bases, leaving 14 bases of the junction unmatched. CDR3 length: 16 amino acids. The CDR3 reads CSAPPFRGQAQETQYF. The CDR3, as DNA: TGCAGTGCCCCCCCTTTTCGAGGACAGGCCCAAGAGACCCAGTACTTC.

J is TRBJ1-2 and V is TRBV12-3 or TRBV12-4, with D possibly being TRBD1 (5 bases). Deletions cut 7 bases from V and 8 bases from J, with 17 bases between. The CDR3 is 13 amino acids. The CDR3 nucleotides are TGTGCCAGCACCCGGGGGGTGAGAGACGGCTACACCTTC. Protein sequence: CASTRGVRDGYTF.

This chain links TRBV2 with TRBJ1-5, with D possibly TRBD1 on 6 matching bases. Between the trimmed V and J ends, which lost 7 bases and 3 bases, there was a span of 13 bases. The germline V gene has CDR1 SNHLY and CDR2 FYNNEI. The CDR3 spans 14 residues. CDR3 in amino acids: CASKQGTNNQPQHF. The CDR3 bases are TGTGCCAGCAAACAGGGCACGAACAATCAGCCCCAGCATTTT.

J is TRBJ2-1 and V is TRBV24-1, with TRBD2 matching over 9 bases. The germline gives CDR1 KGHDR, CDR2 SFDVKD. The CDR3 covers 16 residues. Trimming at V came to 3 bases and at J to 6 bases, leaving 8 bases not matched to a gene. Here the CDR3 DNA reads TGTGCCACCAGTGATCTAGCGGGAAAAAGCATCAATGAGCAGTTCTTC. This translates into CATSDLAGKSINEQFF.

V usage is TRBV20-1 and J usage is TRBJ2-7; 11 positions match TRBD2. The germline CDR1 and CDR2 sequences are DFQATT and SNEGSKA (reference sequence). This CDR3 spans 13 amino acids. V was pared by 3 bases and J by 6 bases, with 4 bases of the junction left unmatched. In DNA form, the CDR3 reads TGCAGTGCTAGGAGACTAGCGGGACGCGAGCAGTACTTC. This codes for CSARRLAGREQYF.

J is TRBJ2-3 and V is TRBV7-8; 10 bases match TRBD2. The germline gives CDR1 SGHVS, CDR2 FQNEAQ. CDR3 length: 17 residues. The ends lost 5 bases at V and 4 bases at J; junction bases unmatched: 12. The CDR3 loop reads CASSRWGSGRFADTQYF. CDR3 DNA sequence: TGTGCCAGCAGCCGTTGGGGTAGCGGGAGGTTCGCAGATACGCAGTATTTT.

This clonotype was recorded many times. The chain employs TRBV12-3 or TRBV12-4 and TRBJ1-1; no reliable D call. The CDR3 extends over 12 amino acids. The V gene lost 3 bases and the J gene lost 4 bases, with 6 bases spanning the gap. CDR3 coding DNA: TGTGCCAGCAGTTTTCTGGGCACTGAAGCTTTCTTT. This gives the protein CASSFLGTEAFF.

The rearrangement links TRBV27 to TRBJ1-4; D is perhaps TRBD1 (5 bases). The V and J ends lost 1 base and 4 bases respectively, with 10 bases between them. The length of the CDR3 is 15 residues. Germline CDR1 and CDR2: MNHEY and SMNVEV (reference sequence). The CDR3 DNA is TGTGCCAGCAGTTTATTTGGGGGGAGTAATGAAAAACTGTTTTTT. Amino acids: CASSLFGGSNEKLFF.

This rearrangement joins TRBV29-1 to TRBJ1-1; 8 nucleotides match TRBD1. The CDR3 length is 13 residues. J was trimmed by 11 bases and V by 7 bases; bases with no gene match: 15. Germline loops: CDR1 SQVTM, CDR2 ANQGSEA. This chain's CDR3 is CSAAGQGATRAFF. The CDR3 coding sequence is TGCAGCGCGGCTGGCCAGGGGGCAACGAGGGCTTTCTTT.

The table lists this clonotype with many counts. V is TRBV10-3 and J is TRBJ2-1; 9 bases match TRBD2. The J segment lost 5 bases and the V segment lost 4 bases, leaving 6 bases of the junction unmatched. The CDR3 has 15 residues. CDR1 and CDR2 from the germline V gene are ENHRY and SYGVKD. The CDR3 coding sequence is TGTGCCATCAGTGTTATAGCGGGAGAGAACAATGAGCAGTTCTTC. Translating it yields CAISVIAGENNEQFF.

The rearrangement joins TRBV6-1 to TRBJ1-2; D ambiguous. CDR3 size: 13 residues. The V end was cut by 8 bases, the J end by 8 bases, with 18 bases between. Germline-derived CDR1 and CDR2 are MNHNS and SASEGT. CDR3 protein: CASGPRGLGGYTF. For the CDR3, the DNA is TGTGCCAGCGGCCCTCGCGGTTTGGGCGGCTACACCTTC.

The chain employs TRBV5-1 and TRBJ2-7, with a tentative D call TRBD2 (6 bases). CDR1 SGHRS and CDR2 YFSETQ come from the germline V gene. CDR3 length equals 15 residues. The V gene lost 4 bases and the J gene lost 2 bases, with 16 bases spanning the gap. The DNA for the CDR3 is TGCGCCAGCAGCGAAAGGGCGGGGAGCGCCTACGAGCAGTACTTC. Translation gives CASSERAGSAYEQYF. Variable domain in full (rest from reference TRBV5-1 and TRBJ2-7): KAGVTQTPRYLIKTRGQQVTLSCSPISGHRSVSWYQQTPGQGLQFLFEYFSETQRNKGNFPGRFSGRQFSNSRSEMNVSTLELGDSALYLCASSERAGSAYEQYFGPGTRLTVT.

This clonotype was counted only a few times. V and J are TRBV5-1 and TRBJ2-1, with a weak D call TRBD1 (6 bases). Germline CDR1 is SGHRS and CDR2 is YFSETQ. The CDR3 has 13 amino acids. V lost 3 bases and J lost 5, with 9 bases in between. The CDR3 region has the DNA TGCGCCAGCAGCTACGGACAGAACAATGAGCAGTTCTTC. Translation gives CASSYGQNNEQFF.

This clonotype came up many times. The rearrangement uses TRBV5-1 and TRBJ2-2; D is undetermined. The CDR3 has 13 amino acids. V lost 1 base and J lost 5, with 6 bases in between. Looked up from germline, CDR1 is SGHRS and CDR2 is YFSETQ. CDR3 loop: CASSLSRTGELFF. CDR3 DNA sequence: TGCGCCAGCAGCTTGTCTAGGACCGGGGAGCTGTTTTTT.

V usage is TRBV24-1 and J usage is TRBJ2-1, with D possibly TRBD2 on 5 matching bases. With 7 bases removed from V and 5 bases from J, the gap between germline ends came to 11 bases. This CDR3 is built from 13 residues. Germline values: CDR1 KGHDR, CDR2 SFDVKD. The CDR3 DNA is TGTGCCACCAGCGGGCCAGCGGACAATGAGCAGTTCTTC. It codes for CATSGPADNEQFF.

This clonotype was seen more than once but under ten times. The genes are TRBV27 and TRBJ2-5; D uncertain. Between the trimmed V and J ends, which lost 0 bases and 3 bases, there was a span of 8 bases. CDR3 size: 14 residues. Germline CDR1 MNHEY, CDR2 SMNVEV (reference sequence). CDR3 bases: TGTGCCAGCAGTTTATCGCGCGGAGAAGAGACCCAGTACTTC. As protein: CASSLSRGEETQYF.

The rearrangement links TRBV5-4 to TRBJ2-5, with 7 bases lining up with TRBD1. After removal of 4 bases from V and 3 bases from J, the junction contained 6 bases not matched to a gene. CDR3 length equals 14 residues. Germline CDR1 is SGHNT and CDR2 is YYREEE (reference sequence). CDR3 amino acids: CASSSPGTEETQYF. For the CDR3, the DNA is TGTGCCAGCAGCAGCCCCGGGACAGAAGAGACCCAGTACTTC.

This clonotype was found a few times. This chain connects TRBV10-3 to TRBJ1-5; TRBD1 agrees at 10 bases. Germline V CDR1 and CDR2: ENHRY, SYGVKD. This CDR3 has 17 residues. With 2 bases clipped from V and 3 bases from J, the junction kept 7 bases outside the gene matches. The CDR3 protein is CAISERDRGADNQPQHF. The CDR3, as DNA: TGTGCCATCAGTGAGAGGGACAGGGGCGCTGACAATCAGCCCCAGCATTTT.